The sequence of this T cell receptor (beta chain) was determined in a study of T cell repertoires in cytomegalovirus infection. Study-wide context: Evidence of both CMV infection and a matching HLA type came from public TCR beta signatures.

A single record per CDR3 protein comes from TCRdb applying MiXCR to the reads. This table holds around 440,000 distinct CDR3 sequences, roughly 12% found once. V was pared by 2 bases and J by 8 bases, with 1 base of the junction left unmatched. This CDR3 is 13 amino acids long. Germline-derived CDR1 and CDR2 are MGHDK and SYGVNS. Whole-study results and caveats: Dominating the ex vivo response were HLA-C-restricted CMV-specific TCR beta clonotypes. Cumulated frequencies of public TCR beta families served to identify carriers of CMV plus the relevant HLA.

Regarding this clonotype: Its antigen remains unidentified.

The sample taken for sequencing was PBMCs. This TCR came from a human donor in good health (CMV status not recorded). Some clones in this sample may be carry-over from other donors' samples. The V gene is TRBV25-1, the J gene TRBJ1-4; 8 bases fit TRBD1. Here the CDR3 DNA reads TGTGCCAGCAGTGAACAGGGGGCGGAAAAACTGTTTTTT. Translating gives CASSEQGAEKLFF.